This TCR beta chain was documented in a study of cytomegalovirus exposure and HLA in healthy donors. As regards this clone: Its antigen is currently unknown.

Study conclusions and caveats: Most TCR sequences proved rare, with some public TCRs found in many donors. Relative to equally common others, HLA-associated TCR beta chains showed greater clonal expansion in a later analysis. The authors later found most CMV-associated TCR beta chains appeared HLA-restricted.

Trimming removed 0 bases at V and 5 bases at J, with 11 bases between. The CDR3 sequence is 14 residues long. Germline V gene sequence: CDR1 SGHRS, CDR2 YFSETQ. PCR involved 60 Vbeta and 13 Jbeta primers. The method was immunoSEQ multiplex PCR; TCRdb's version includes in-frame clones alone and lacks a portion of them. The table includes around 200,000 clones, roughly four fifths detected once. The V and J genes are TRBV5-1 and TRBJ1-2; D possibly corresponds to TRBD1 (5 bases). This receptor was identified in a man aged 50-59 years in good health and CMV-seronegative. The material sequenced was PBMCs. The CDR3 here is CASSLGTGGYGYTF. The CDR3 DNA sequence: TGCGCCAGCAGCTTGGGGACCGGGGGTTATGGCTACACCTTC.